Following are 10 T cell receptor beta chains from one sample sequenced in a study of cytotoxic CD8 clonotypes in ibrutinib-treated CLL. The table came from immunoSEQ multiplex PCR; TCRdb's copy has only in-frame clones and leaves some out. The data show tens of thousands of clones, roughly two thirds seen once. This specimen consisted of PBMCs, obtained at disease progression, from a patient treated with ibrutinib. Receptors were obtained from a human donor with chronic lymphocytic leukemia.

The J gene is TRBJ2-5, the V gene TRBV9; 7 nucleotides line up with TRBD2. The CDR3 is made up of 14 amino acids. Per germline, CDR1 SGDLS and CDR2 YYNGEE. The trim removed 4 bases at V and 4 bases at J, leaving 7 bases unmatched. CDR3 sequence reads: CASSSGGRGETQYF. The CDR3 nucleotides are TGTGCCAGCAGCTCGGGGGGTCGGGGAGAGACCCAGTACTTC.

This clone was seen more than once but under ten times. This chain uses TRBV2 with TRBJ2-5; 7 bases match TRBD2. The CDR3 loop spans 14 amino acids. V shed 4 bases, J shed 1 base, and the junction held 3 bases outside the gene matches. From germline, CDR1 is SNHLY and CDR2 FYNNEI. CDR3 protein: CASSVGEGQETQYF. The DNA of the CDR3 is TGTGCCAGCAGTGTGGGGGAGGGCCAAGAGACCCAGTACTTC. The full variable domain, completed using reference TRBV2 and TRBJ2-5, is EPEVTQTPSHQVTQMGQEVILRCVPISNHLYFYWYRQILGQKVEFLVSFYNNEISEKSEIFDDQFSVERPDGSNFTLKIRSTKLEDSAMYFCASSVGEGQETQYFGPGTRLLVL.

The rearrangement joins TRBV5-1 to TRBJ2-2; TRBD1 might be the D (5 bases). The germline V gene encodes CDR1 SGHRS and CDR2 YFSETQ. The CDR3 covers 13 residues. V was pared by 7 bases and J by 4 bases, with 11 bases between. This chain's CDR3 is CASGAGFTGELFF. The CDR3 bases are TGCGCCAGCGGGGCAGGGTTCACCGGGGAGCTGTTTTTT.

This clone has a handful of counts. The chain links TRBV18 to TRBJ1-5; tentatively, D is TRBD1 (5 bases). V lost 6 bases and J 4 bases, leaving 13 bases between the germline ends. CDR1 and CDR2 from the germline V gene are KGHSH and LQKENI. The CDR3 runs 14 residues. CDR3 amino acids: CASSADDSNQPQHF. CDR3 nucleotides: TGTGCCAGCTCCGCAGACGACAGTAATCAGCCCCAGCATTTT.

V and J are TRBV5-1 and TRBJ1-3; no definite D call. The germline V gene has CDR1 SGHRS and CDR2 YFSETQ. Trimming stripped 0 bases from V and 0 bases from J, with 7 bases between. This CDR3 is 15 amino acids long. The CDR3 reads CASSLARSSGNTIYF. Written as DNA, the CDR3 is TGCGCCAGCAGCTTGGCCCGGAGCTCTGGAAACACCATATATTTT.

The V gene is TRBV25-1, the J gene TRBJ2-1; D perhaps matches TRBD2 (6 bases). Germline CDR1 reads MGHDK; CDR2 reads SYGVNS. The CDR3 loop spans 16 amino acids. Trimming cost V 1 base and J 7 bases, with 17 bases left between them. The CDR3 protein is CASSEWRVGTINEQFF. In DNA form, the CDR3 reads TGTGCCAGCAGTGAATGGAGGGTGGGAACCATTAATGAGCAGTTCTTC.

The chain has TRBV7-2 and TRBJ2-7; 11 bases fit TRBD2. Per germline, CDR1 SGHTA and CDR2 FQGNSA. V was pared by 3 bases and J by 10 bases, with 14 bases of the junction left unmatched. The length of the CDR3 is 16 residues. CDR3 region: CASSFDGWGSGGDQYF. CDR3 bases: TGTGCCAGCAGCTTCGATGGATGGGGTAGCGGGGGGGACCAGTACTTC.

This chain uses TRBV18 with TRBJ1-3; possibly TRBD1 for D (5 bases). This CDR3 is built from 15 residues. With 2 bases removed from V and 0 bases from J, the gap between germline ends came to 8 bases. The germline V gene encodes CDR1 KGHSH and CDR2 LQKENI. CDR3 protein: CASSPTTDSGNTIYF. As DNA, the CDR3 is TGTGCCAGCTCACCAACGACAGACTCTGGAAACACCATATATTTT.

V and J are TRBV5-4 and TRBJ2-1; TRBD2 aligns across 12 bases. There are 15 residues in the CDR3. The V and J ends lost 4 bases and 7 bases, in that order; junction bases with no gene match: 6. Germline V CDR1 and CDR2: SGHNT, YYREEE (reference sequence). The DNA of the CDR3 is TGTGCCAGCAGCCCGGGACTAGCGGGCCTAAATGAGCAGTTCTTC. The encoded protein is CASSPGLAGLNEQFF.

The rearrangement joins TRBV10-3 to TRBJ2-7; D remains ambiguous. From germline, CDR1 is ENHRY and CDR2 SYGVKD. The CDR3 runs to 14 residues. Trimming stripped 0 bases from V and 0 bases from J, with 6 bases between. The CDR3 loop is CAISESGPSYEQYF. CDR3 in DNA: TGTGCCATCAGTGAGTCCGGGCCCTCCTACGAGCAGTACTTC.